This record concerns one T cell receptor (beta chain) sequence. Ten or more counts support this clone. The clone's antigen remains unknown. The sample holds no much larger clone one base away, and base qualities are not on file. The donors were healthy, HIV-negative adults who had no recently reported acute infections or vaccinations. Every donor was a Caucasian adult residing in Nashville, Tennessee, USA. CD4+ T cells were enriched by magnetic negative selection; naive cells were then positively selected on CD45RA, and the negative fraction formed the memory subset. After blood collection by leukapheresis, PBMCs were isolated using Ficoll-Histopaque density gradient centrifugation and then cryopreserved in the vapor phase of liquid nitrogen. Analytical flow cytometry was used to check the purity and quantity of each magnetically sorted T cell population. From each sorted fraction, genomic DNA was isolated and quantified by UV absorbance on a Nanodrop 2000c.

This entry belongs to a study of shared clonotypes between healthy human individuals (TCRdb year 2020). Background on the whole study: Two women and a few men aged 18 to 49 years were included in the cohort. Per donor, leukapheresis produced somewhere between about 0.9 and 10 billion PBMCs. The study deeply sequenced blood TCR repertoires of several healthy adults to estimate repertoire size and the extent of clonotype sharing between individuals. To increase sequencing depth and limit assay-specific biases, TCR repertoire library preparation and sequencing were carried out by different laboratories using diverse techniques. For each donor, CD4 naive and CD4 memory were each given three plates, CD8 naive was given two plates, and CD8 memory was given one plate.

Using the deep immunoSEQ assay, multiplex PCR amplified TCR CDR3 regions from genomic DNA. Extracted genomic DNA from each cell subset was distributed evenly across all wells of several immunoSEQ 96-well plates, and each plate was treated as a replicate. For sorted subsets, roughly 190 ng of genomic DNA, equivalent to some 33,000 T cell genomes, went into each replicate PCR. The purified libraries were quantified using a Qubit 3.0 fluorometer, sized with a Bioanalyzer 2100, and then quantified again using the KAPA Library Quantification kit. Every immunoSEQ 96-well plate was sequenced on a separate single-read 150-cycle Illumina NextSeq 550 flow cell. For the original study's pipeline: Because the immunoSEQ output held only junctional sequences and lacked quality scores, the filtering could not match the filtering applied to full-length reads. To assign V/J genes and CDR3, sequences were annotated using PyIR, a Python wrapper for IgBLAST v1.9, with IMGT germline references. Reads were removed for weak V/J assignments (E-value above 1e-6), missing CDR3, stop codons, out-of-frame junctions, or ambiguous translated residues. A V3J clonotype was defined by an identical inferred V gene, J gene, and CDR3 amino acid sequence. Percentage overlap between repertoires was calculated by dividing the number of shared unique clonotypes by the size of the smaller repertoire. Richness of each repertoire was evaluated using RTK rarefaction, the Chao1 estimator, and Recon v2.1 estimates of unobserved clonotypes. Generation probabilities for all TCRbeta clonotypes obtained by the gDNA method from a handful of donors were computed using OLGA. As stored in TCRdb, this immuneACCESS dataset retains in-frame rearrangements with V and J assigned. A fraction of the clones does not appear; measured against another copy, unresolved V genes explain less than half of the discrepancy, and the remainder lacks a known reason. V, J and clone size are taken as reported in that table, and D and trimming were inferred from the DNA itself. The sample table records 780,000 or so clones; 72% of these occur just once. The top ten clonotypes cover approximately 1.8% of the sample.

The CDR3 has 16 amino acids, counting the end cysteine and phenylalanine. Only the CDR3 region is kept as DNA, spanning 48 bases read in frame from base 1. V is pared back by 2 bases and J by 2 bases, with 14 bases lying between the germline termini. Per the germline V gene, MGHDK is the CDR1 and SYGVNS is the CDR2. The investigation overall reported the following: Around 5% of naive CD4, roughly 3.6% of naive CD8, 2.3% of memory CD4, and about 0.4% of memory CD8 clonotypes were shared across a handful of donors. Clonotypes shared by all four sorted-subset donors showed higher generation probabilities than non-shared clonotypes. The genetic and exposure-history diversity represented was limited by the small number of donors. Sampling was limited to blood, and TCR repertoires in tissue likely differ from TCR repertoires in blood. Larger estimated clonotype richness was generally found for naive subsets than for memory subsets. Based on pairwise subsampling, the degree of clonotype sharing among donors was expected to be affected by sequencing depth. Incomplete sequencing was indicated by rarefaction of sorted-subset datasets, despite the large sequencing depth.

The receptor was derived from a woman aged 25 to 45 in good health. Sequenced sample: memory CD4+ T cells sorted from blood. This sample's cell subset or site label indicates: CD45RA-negative fraction. Recombination joined TRBV25-1 with TRBJ2-3; TRBD2 is a possible D gene, resting on 7 matching bases. The CDR3 amino acid sequence is: CASSEGGGFATDTQYF. The nucleotide sequence is TGTGCCAGCAGTGAAGGGGGGGGCTTCGCCACAGATACGCAGTATTTT.